Shown below are 9 T cell receptor beta chains from a single sample sequenced in a study of T cell changes during pregnancy in multiple sclerosis. This table comes from immunoSEQ multiplex PCR, and its TCRdb copy is limited to in-frame clones, with some not included. The repertoire holds about 50,000 clones, around 92% seen once, with 0.7% to 0.9% in the top ten. The material sequenced was CD4+ T cells from peripheral blood mononuclear cells, taken in the third trimester of pregnancy. These receptor sequences come from a female donor with multiple sclerosis, enrolled in a pregnancy study.

This chain connects TRBV7-3 to TRBJ2-3; 7 bases align to TRBD1. Germline CDR1 SGHTA, CDR2 FQGTGA. Losses at the gene ends were 4 bases for V and 1 base for J; bases not matched to a gene: 5. The length of the CDR3 is 15 residues. The CDR3 loop reads CASSSTGVGTDTQYF. The CDR3 nucleotides are TGTGCCAGCAGCTCTACAGGGGTGGGCACAGATACGCAGTATTTT.

The chain recombines TRBV2 with TRBJ1-1, with a tentative D call TRBD1 (5 bases). CDR1 and CDR2 from the germline V gene are SNHLY and FYNNEI. Trimming removed 4 bases from V and 3 bases from J, with 9 bases in between. The CDR3 runs to 13 residues. The CDR3 region is CASSGQLYTEAFF. The CDR3 nucleotides are TGTGCCAGCAGTGGACAGTTATACACTGAAGCTTTCTTT.

This clone was seen once. The rearrangement uses TRBV12-5 and TRBJ1-1, with 8 bases matching TRBD1. Germline V gene data show CDR1 as LGHNT and CDR2 as FRNRAP. With V trimmed by 5 bases and J by 2 bases, 10 bases remained unmatched. The CDR3 loop spans 16 amino acids. The CDR3 here is CASGARQGSLNTEAFF. In DNA form, the CDR3 reads TGTGCTAGTGGTGCACGACAGGGGTCCCTTAACACTGAAGCTTTCTTT.

The chain uses TRBV9 and TRBJ1-3; TRBD1 is a possible D gene (6 bases). Trimming took off 4 bases at V and 2 bases at J, with 19 bases between the two ends. Germline V lookup: CDR1 SGDLS, CDR2 YYNGEE. The CDR3 runs 17 residues. CDR3 nucleotide sequence: TGTGCCAGCAGCTCTCCCTGGACAGACCATCCTGGAAACACCATATATTTT. Translating gives CASSSPWTDHPGNTIYF.

The chain recombines TRBV6-6 with TRBJ2-7; D is ambiguous. Germline lookup yields CDR1 MNHNY and CDR2 SVGAGI (reference sequence). Between the trimmed V and J ends, which lost 6 bases and 4 bases, there was a span of 10 bases. The CDR3 extends over 12 amino acids. CDR3 residues: CASRDLTYEQYF. DNA of the CDR3: TGTGCCAGCAGAGATCTAACTTACGAGCAGTACTTC.

The chain couples TRBV9 to TRBJ2-2; D unresolved. Germline V gene lookup returns CDR1 SGDLS and CDR2 YYNGEE. V was cut by 3 bases and J by 5 bases, with 5 bases left in between. The CDR3 extends over 12 amino acids. The chain's CDR3 is CASSDRTGELFF. In DNA, the CDR3 is TGTGCCAGCAGCGATCGTACCGGGGAGCTGTTTTTT.

This chain uses TRBV19 with TRBJ2-7, with TRBD1 as a possible D gene (6 bases). This CDR3 has 13 residues. Trimming left V 4 bases short and J 5 bases short, with 12 bases between. Germline loops: CDR1 LNHDA, CDR2 SQIVND (reference sequence). CDR3: CASSTDSRDEQYF. The CDR3 coding sequence is TGTGCCAGTAGTACGGACAGCCGGGACGAGCAGTACTTC. Drawing the rest from reference TRBV19 and TRBJ2-7, the complete variable domain is DGGITQSPKYLFRKEGQNVTLSCEQNLNHDAMYWYRQDPGQGLRLIYYSQIVNDFQKGDIAEGYSVSREKKESFPLTVTSAQKNPTAFYLCASSTDSRDEQYFGPGTRLTVT.

The rearrangement links TRBV29-1 to TRBJ1-3; D unresolved. The CDR3 is 12 residues long. Germline CDR1 and CDR2: SQVTM and ANQGSEA. V lost 3 bases and J 2 bases, leaving 5 bases between the germline ends. The CDR3 nucleotides are TGCAGCGTTGACGGGGCTGGAAACACCATATATTTT. It specifies CSVDGAGNTIYF.

V usage is TRBV6-6 and J usage is TRBJ1-6; TRBD1 matches at 7 bases. CDR3 length: 15 amino acids. Germline loops: CDR1 MNHNY, CDR2 SVGAGI (reference sequence). The V and J ends lost 2 bases and 8 bases, in that order; junction bases with no gene match: 6. CDR3 sequence: CASSYPDRPYSPLHF. For the CDR3, the DNA is TGTGCCAGCAGTTACCCGGACAGGCCATATTCACCCCTCCACTTT.